This T cell receptor (beta chain) was found in a study of PD-1 blockade in classical Hodgkin lymphoma. Looking at the study overall: Intravenous delivery of nivolumab at 3 mg/kg to patients occurred every 2 weeks.

Each of the patients experienced relapse following autologous stem cell transplantation, and their brentuximab vedotin exposure differed. This CDR3 spans 13 amino acids. Germline CDR1 and CDR2: SEHNR and FQNEAQ (reference sequence). Trimming left V 5 bases short and J 7 bases short, with 15 bases between. Produced via immunoSEQ multiplex PCR; TCRdb's table is partial and in-frame only. The repertoire holds 60,000 or so clones, with more than 75% as singletons. The TCR sequence derives from a human donor with classical Hodgkin lymphoma. V is TRBV7-9 and J is TRBJ2-7; D is perhaps TRBD2 (6 bases). The sequences come from peripheral blood mononuclear cells (PBMCs), collected at baseline. The CDR3 protein is CASSLRDSWEQYF. The CDR3, as DNA: TGTGCCAGCAGCCTAAGGGACTCTTGGGAGCAGTACTTC.